This T cell receptor beta chain emerged from a study of T cell responses to AZD1222 COVID-19 vaccine. CDR3 length equals 13 residues. Germline V CDR1 and CDR2: MDHEN, SYDVKM. J lost 4 bases, V lost 5 bases, and 3 bases had no gene match. Method: immunoSEQ multiplex PCR; TCRdb's copy keeps in-frame clones and lacks some. The sample has about 130,000 clones, approximately 88% seen once; the top ten hold about 4%. Sequenced material: peripheral blood, taken on day 0 of AZD1222 vaccination. The source is an adult in good health. V usage is TRBV28 and J usage is TRBJ2-5, with TRBD2 identical over 8 bases. CDR3 loop: CASSRSGAETQYF. CDR3 DNA sequence: TGTGCCAGCAGTCGTAGCGGGGCAGAGACCCAGTACTTC.